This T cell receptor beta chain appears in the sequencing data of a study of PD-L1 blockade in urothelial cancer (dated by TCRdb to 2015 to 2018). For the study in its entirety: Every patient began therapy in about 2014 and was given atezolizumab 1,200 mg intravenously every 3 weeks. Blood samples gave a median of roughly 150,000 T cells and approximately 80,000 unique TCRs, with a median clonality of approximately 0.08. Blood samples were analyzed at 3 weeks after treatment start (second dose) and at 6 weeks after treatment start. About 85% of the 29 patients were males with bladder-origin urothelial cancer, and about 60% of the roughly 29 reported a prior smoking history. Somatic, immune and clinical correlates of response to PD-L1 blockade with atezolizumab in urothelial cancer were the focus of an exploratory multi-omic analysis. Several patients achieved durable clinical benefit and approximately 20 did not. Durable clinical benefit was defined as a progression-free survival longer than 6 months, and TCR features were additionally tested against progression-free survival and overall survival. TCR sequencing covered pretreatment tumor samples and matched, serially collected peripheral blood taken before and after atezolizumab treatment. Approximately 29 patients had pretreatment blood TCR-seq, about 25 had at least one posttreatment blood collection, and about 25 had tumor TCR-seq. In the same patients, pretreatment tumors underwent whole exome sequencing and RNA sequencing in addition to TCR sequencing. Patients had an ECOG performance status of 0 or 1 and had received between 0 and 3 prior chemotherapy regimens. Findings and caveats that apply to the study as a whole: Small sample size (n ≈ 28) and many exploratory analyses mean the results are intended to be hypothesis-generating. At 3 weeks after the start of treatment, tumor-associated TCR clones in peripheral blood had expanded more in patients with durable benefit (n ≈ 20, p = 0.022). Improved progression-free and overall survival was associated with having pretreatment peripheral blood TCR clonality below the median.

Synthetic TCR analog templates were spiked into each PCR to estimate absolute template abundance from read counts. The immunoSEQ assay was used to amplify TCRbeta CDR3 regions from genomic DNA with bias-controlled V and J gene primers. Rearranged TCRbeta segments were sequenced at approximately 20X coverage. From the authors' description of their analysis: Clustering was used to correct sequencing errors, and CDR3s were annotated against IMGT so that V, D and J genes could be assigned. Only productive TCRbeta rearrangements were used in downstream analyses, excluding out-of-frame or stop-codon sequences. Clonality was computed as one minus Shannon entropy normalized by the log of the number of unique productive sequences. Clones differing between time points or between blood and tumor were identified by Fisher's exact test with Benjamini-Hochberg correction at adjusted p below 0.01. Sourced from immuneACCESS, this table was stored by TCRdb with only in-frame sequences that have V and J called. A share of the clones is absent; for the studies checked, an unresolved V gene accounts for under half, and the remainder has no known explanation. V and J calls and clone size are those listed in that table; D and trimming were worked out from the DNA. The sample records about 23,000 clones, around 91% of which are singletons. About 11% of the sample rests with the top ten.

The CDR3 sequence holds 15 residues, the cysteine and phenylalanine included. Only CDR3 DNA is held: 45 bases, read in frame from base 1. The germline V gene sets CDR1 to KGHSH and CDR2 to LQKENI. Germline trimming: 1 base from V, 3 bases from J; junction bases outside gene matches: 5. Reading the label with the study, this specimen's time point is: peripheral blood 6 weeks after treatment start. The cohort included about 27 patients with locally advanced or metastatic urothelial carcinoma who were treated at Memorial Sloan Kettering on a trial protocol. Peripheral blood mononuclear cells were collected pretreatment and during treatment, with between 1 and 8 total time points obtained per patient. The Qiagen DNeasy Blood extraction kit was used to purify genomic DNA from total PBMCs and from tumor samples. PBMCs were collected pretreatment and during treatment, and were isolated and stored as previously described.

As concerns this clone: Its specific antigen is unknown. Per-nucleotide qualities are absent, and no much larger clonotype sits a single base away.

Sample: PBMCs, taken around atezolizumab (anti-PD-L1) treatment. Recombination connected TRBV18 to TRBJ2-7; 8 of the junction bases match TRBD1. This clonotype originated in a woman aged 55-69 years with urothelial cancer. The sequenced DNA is TGTGCCAGCTCACCACGCAGGGGGCGGTACTACGAGCAGTACTTC. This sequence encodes CASSPRRGRYYEQYF.